The clone carrying this TCR beta chain was counted only a few times. Germline assignment: CDR1 LNHDA and CDR2 SQIVND (reference sequence). This CDR3 is built from 12 residues. V was clipped by 4 bases and J by 9 bases; unmatched bases: 2. The entry originates in a study of blood T cell repertoires in COVID-19. Looking at the study overall: T cells, B-cell-depleted T cells, or PBMCs supplied cDNA or gDNA.

The protocol was immunoSEQ multiplex PCR, while the TCRdb copy is restricted to in-frame clones and leaves out a portion. The sample has approximately 170,000 clones, 70% to 90% seen once. What was sequenced was peripheral blood. The chain carries TRBV19 and TRBJ2-4; 8 bases are a match to TRBD1. This sequence originates from a woman older than 75 in a cohort sampled during active or convalescent COVID-19. The CDR3 DNA reads as TGTGCCAGTAGTACCGGACAGGGCATTCAGTACTTC. It yields the protein CASSTGQGIQYF.